This entry describes one T cell receptor beta chain. The sample originates from a study of OX40 agonist ivuxolimab in advanced cancers. About the study: Partial responses occurred in Three dose-escalation patients, one with hepatocellular carcinoma and two with cutaneous melanoma.

The V gene lost 6 bases and the J gene lost 8 bases, with 8 bases spanning the gap. This CDR3 region has 10 residues. In germline, CDR1 is SQVTM, CDR2 ANQGSEA. Data came from immunoSEQ multiplex PCR; TCRdb stores just in-frame clones and leaves some out. The table has about 86,000 clones, approximately 88% seen once; the top ten hold approximately 1.3%. The sample here was CD4+ or CD8+ T cells sorted from blood, taken in a trial of the OX40 agonist ivuxolimab. The origin of this receptor is an adult with an advanced solid tumor such as melanoma, head and neck, liver or kidney cancer. The chain uses TRBV29-1 and TRBJ2-1; perhaps TRBD2 as D (5 bases). The CDR3 DNA reads as TGCAGCGTCCGGCGGGATGAGCAGTTCTTC. Protein sequence: CSVRRDEQFF.